A selection of T cell receptor beta chains follows, all from one sample in a study of CD8 T cells in Susac syndrome. TCRdb independently ran MiXCR on the immunoSEQ multiplex PCR reads; one entry per CDR3 protein. The table has more than 150,000 distinct CDR3 sequences, about 95% seen once; the top ten hold 0.15%. The sequenced material came from CD8+ T cells from PBMCs. Receptors originate from a human donor with multiple sclerosis. The CDR3 runs from the conserved cysteine through the conserved F or W. The D gene is left open where the match is weak. The size field is filled for only some rows; it gives once, few, many or a size class.

V gene	D gene	clone size	J gene	CDR3 protein	CDR3 DNA
TRBV29-1	.	.	TRBJ2-3	CSVDTERGTDTQYF	TGCAGCGTGGACACGGAAAGGGGCACAGATACGCAGTATTTT
TRBV29-1	TRBD2	once	TRBJ2-1	CSLPGLADGKYNEQFF	TGCAGCTTACCGGGACTAGCGGACGGAAAGTACAATGAGCAGTTCTTC
TRBV12-5	.	.	TRBJ2-5	CASGQSGETQYF	TGTGCTAGTGGTCAATCCGGGGAGACCCAGTACTTC
TRBV25-1	.	.	TRBJ2-1	CASSWGEYNEQFF	TGTGCCAGCAGTTGGGGGGAGTACAATGAGCAGTTCTTC
TRBV20-1	.	.	TRBJ2-1	CSARERQGVPEQFF	TGCAGTGCTAGAGAGCGGCAGGGCGTCCCTGAGCAGTTCTTC
TRBV19	.	once	TRBJ2-6	CASSMPEAGANVLTF	TGTGCCAGTAGTATGCCGGAGGCTGGGGCCAACGTCCTGACTTTC
TRBV7-3	.	once	TRBJ2-5	CASSPEAVPETQYF	TGTGCCAGCAGCCCAGAGGCGGTCCCAGAGACCCAGTACTTC
TRBV7-2	.	.	TRBJ2-1	CASSLAPSPEQFF	TGTGCCAGCAGCTTAGCCCCCAGTCCTGAGCAGTTCTTC
TRBV7-3	TRBD2	.	TRBJ2-5	CASSLGGGEQETQYF	TGTGCCAGCAGCTTAGGCGGGGGAGAACAAGAGACCCAGTACTTC
TRBV12-3/TRBV12-4	.	.	TRBJ2-7	CASSTGTTNEQYF	TGTGCCAGCAGTACCGGGACAACCAACGAGCAGTACTTC
TRBV13	TRBD2	.	TRBJ2-5	CATRTSGALETQYF	TGTGCCACCCGGACTAGCGGGGCGCTAGAGACCCAGTACTTC
TRBV9	.	.	TRBJ2-2	CASSVGDGRNTGELFF	TGTGCCAGCAGCGTAGGGGACGGGAGGAACACCGGGGAGCTGTTTTTT
TRBV20-1	TRBD2	.	TRBJ2-5	CSAHSGGASETQYF	TGCAGTGCTCATAGCGGGGGGGCGTCAGAGACCCAGTACTTC